Ten or more counts support the clone carrying this T cell receptor (beta chain). What it binds is not known. In germline, CDR1 is KGHSH, CDR2 LQKENI. This CDR3 spans 17 amino acids. V shed 3 bases and J 0 bases; nucleotides not matched to a gene: 7. This record belongs to a study of blood T cells in healthy people across ages. Study results and limitations: Per million T cells, TCR beta diversity dropped about linearly as age rose.

A second PCR, run for about 7 to 11 cycles, used a sample-barcoded 5' primer plus a J-beta primer mix. Each cDNA molecule, via a template-switch adaptor with 12 random nucleotides, was tagged. TCRdb independently ran MiXCR on the 5' RACE reads; one entry per CDR3 protein. The sample lists roughly 900,000 distinct CDR3 sequences, 29% occurring once. They isolated at least 6 million PBMCs from each sample. This chain links TRBV18 with TRBJ1-5, with TRBD1 identical over 8 bases. The sequencing sample was made of blood. The receptor was derived from a woman aged 80 or older in good health. Here the CDR3 reads CASSPGQALNSNQPQHF. The CDR3 coding sequence is TGTGCCAGCTCACCGGGACAGGCCCTTAATAGCAATCAGCCCCAGCATTTT.